This TCR beta chain was profiled in a study of CD8 T cells in Susac syndrome. RNA amounts of about 0.5 to 1 ug underwent reverse transcription with random hexamers. MiXCR, applied by TCRdb to the immunoSEQ multiplex PCR reads, yields one record per CDR3 protein. This table has 300,000 or so distinct CDR3 sequences, roughly nine tenths appearing once. CDR1 and CDR2 (germline): MNHNS, SASEGT. The CDR3 runs 13 residues. V was cut by 6 bases and J by 7 bases, with 15 bases left in between. Isolation of CD8+ and CD4+ T cells was performed negatively, whereas enrichment of TEMRA cells was done by FACS. Specimen: CD4+ T cells from PBMCs. The rearrangement uses TRBV6-1 and TRBJ2-5; possibly TRBD2 for D (5 bases). This clonotype originated in a human donor with multiple sclerosis. The CDR3 spells CASRESGSWTQYF. DNA of the CDR3: TGTGCCAGCAGGGAATCGGGGTCGTGGACCCAGTACTTC.